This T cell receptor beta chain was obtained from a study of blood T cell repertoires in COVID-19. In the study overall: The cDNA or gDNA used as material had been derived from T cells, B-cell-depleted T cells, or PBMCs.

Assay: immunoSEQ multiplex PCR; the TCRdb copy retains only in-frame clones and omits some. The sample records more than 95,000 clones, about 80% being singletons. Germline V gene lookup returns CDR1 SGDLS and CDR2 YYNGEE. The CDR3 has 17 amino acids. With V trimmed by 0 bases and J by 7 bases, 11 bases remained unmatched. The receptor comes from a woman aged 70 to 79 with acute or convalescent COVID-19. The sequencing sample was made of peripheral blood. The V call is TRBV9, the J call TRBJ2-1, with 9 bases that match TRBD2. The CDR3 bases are TGTGCCAGCAGCGTAGTAGGTAGCGGGGGAGGTACGAATGAGCAGTTCTTC. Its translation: CASSVVGSGGGTNEQFF.